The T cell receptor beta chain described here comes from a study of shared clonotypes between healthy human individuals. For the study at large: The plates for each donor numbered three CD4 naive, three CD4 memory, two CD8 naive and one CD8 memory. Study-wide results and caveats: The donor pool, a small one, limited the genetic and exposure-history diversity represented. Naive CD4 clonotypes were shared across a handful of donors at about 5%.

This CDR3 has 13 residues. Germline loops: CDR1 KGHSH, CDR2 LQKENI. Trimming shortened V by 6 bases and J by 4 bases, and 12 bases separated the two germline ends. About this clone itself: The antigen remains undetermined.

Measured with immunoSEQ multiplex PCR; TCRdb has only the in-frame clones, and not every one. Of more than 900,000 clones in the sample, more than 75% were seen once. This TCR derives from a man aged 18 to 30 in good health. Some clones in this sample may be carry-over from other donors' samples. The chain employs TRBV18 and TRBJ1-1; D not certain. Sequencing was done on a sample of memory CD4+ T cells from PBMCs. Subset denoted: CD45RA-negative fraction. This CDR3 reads CASSPGFFTEAFF. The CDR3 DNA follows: TGTGCCAGCTCCCCCGGGTTCTTCACTGAAGCTTTCTTT.